This TCR beta chain was retrieved from a study of B cell selection in AIRE deficiency (dated by TCRdb to between 2019 and 2020). Turning to the overall study: Researchers compared the TCRbeta repertoires of sorted blood CD4+ conventional T cells and regulatory T cells from AIRE-deficient patients with the corresponding repertoires from healthy controls. The TCR-sequenced cohort comprised five AIRE-deficient APECED patients and five healthy control donors. Results and caveats for the whole study, not just this receptor: In AIRE-deficient patients, Tconv and Treg cells had TCRBV gene usage, CDR3 length and TCR diversity comparable to those in healthy donors. Around 33% of the Treg TCRbeta sequences shared among healthy donors were found in patient Tconv cells, which suggests that Treg-biased clones were diverted into the Tconv compartment. Only TCRbeta chains were sequenced; approximately 35% of shared healthy-donor Treg sequences also occurred in healthy Tconv, possibly because of differing TCRalpha chains. Among around 3,700 shared Treg TCRbeta sequences, less than 40% were found to be shared only among healthy donors and approximately 9% only among patients, suggesting that Treg selection is less efficient in the absence of AIRE. CDR3s were shorter in shared Treg sequences, reflecting a bias toward rearrangements that have few non-templated nucleotide insertions.

The CDR3 measures 14 amino acids from cysteine to phenylalanine. The sequence is cut down to CDR3 DNA, 42 bases in frame from base 1. Looking up the germline V gene (reference sequence) yields CDR1 LNHDA and CDR2 SQIVND. V and J are truncated by 6 bases and 4 bases respectively, leaving an intervening sequence of 12 bases. CD4+CD127+ cells were sorted as the conventional CD4 T cell population. Control samples came from healthy donors unrelated to the patients. Sorting of Tconv and Treg cells intended for TCRbeta sequencing was performed on a FACSAria flow cytometer. Sorted cells were collected in 5-ml round-bottom polystyrene tubes, and dry cell pellets were stored frozen at -80 degrees C prior to sequencing. The immunoSEQ platform was used for TCRbeta chain sequencing. Processing in the source paper ran as follows. When conventional T cell repertoires were pooled, 90,000 to 120,000 distinct in-frame TCRbeta sequences were obtained from patients and 13.4x10^4 from healthy donors. Treg TCRbeta sequences found in two or more individuals were defined as public, and these public Treg TCRbeta sequences were then searched for in Tconv repertoires. Differences between groups were assessed using Mann-Whitney U tests with Bonferroni-Dunn correction in GraphPad Prism 7.03. TCRdb carries this immuneACCESS record with in-frame sequences only. Its versions omit some clonotypes, under half of them owing to an unresolved V gene in the studies checked, with the rest unexplained. The DNA gave D and trimming, while V, J and clone size come from that table. This sample gives approximately 24,000 clones in total; about 95% of them show up just once. Roughly 0.26% of the sample is held by the ten biggest clonotypes.

About this clone: This receptor's antigen is unknown. One base away there is no much larger clone; base qualities are not given.

This chain is built from TRBV19 and TRBJ1-4, and possibly TRBD1, on 6 matching bases. The sequence was obtained from a human donor in good health. Specimen: CD4+CD127+ conventional T cells sorted from PBMCs. CDR3 reads: CASRQGQDNEKLFF. The nucleotides are TGTGCCAGTAGACAGGGACAAGATAATGAAAAACTGTTTTTT. The full variable domain, with segments outside the CDR3 supplied by the reference TRBV19 and TRBJ1-4 proteins, appears as DGGITQSPKYLFRKEGQNVTLSCEQNLNHDAMYWYRQDPGQGLRLIYYSQIVNDFQKGDIAEGYSVSREKKESFPLTVTSAQKNPTAFYLCASRQGQDNEKLFFGSGTQLSVL.